This T cell receptor (beta chain) stems from a study of blood T cell repertoires in COVID-19. For the study at large: From T cells, B-cell-depleted T cells, or PBMCs came the material, which was cDNA or gDNA.

The V end was cut by 3 bases, the J end by 4 bases, with 7 bases between. This CDR3 spans 13 amino acids. Germline CDR1 and CDR2: LNHDA and SQIVND (reference sequence). This table comes from immunoSEQ multiplex PCR, and its TCRdb copy is limited to in-frame clones, with some not included. The repertoire consists of 310,000 or so clones, with roughly 87% occurring once and the leading ten covering 1%. This clone was found a few times. Sequencing was done on a sample of peripheral blood. V is TRBV19 and J is TRBJ1-5; no definite D call. The receptor's source is a man aged 50 to 59 with active or convalescent COVID-19. The DNA for the CDR3 is TGTGCCAGTAGTATCCCCGTAAATCAGCCCCAGCATTTT. This codes for CASSIPVNQPQHF.